This T cell receptor beta chain was retrieved from a study of blood T cell repertoires in COVID-19. Some clones are missing from TCRdb's copy, which holds only in-frame ones; the method was immunoSEQ multiplex PCR. The table includes some 200,000 clones, roughly four fifths detected once. Trimming cost V 0 bases and J 10 bases, with 22 bases left between them. The germline V gene encodes CDR1 KGHSH and CDR2 LQKENI. This CDR3 has 16 residues. Sequencing was carried out using peripheral blood. This chain uses TRBV18 with TRBJ2-7, with D possibly matching TRBD1 (5 bases). The TCR comes from a woman between 25 and 40 years old who had recovered from COVID-19. CDR3 sequence (DNA): TGTGCCAGCTCACCACCTAGCAAGCAGGGCAGCCCCCCACAGTACTTC. Translated: CASSPPSKQGSPPQYF.